Below are 5 T cell receptor beta chains sequenced from a single sample in a study of technical replicates of blood from four donors. TCRdb keeps only in-frame clones here, not all; method: immunoSEQ multiplex PCR. The sample contains approximately 76,000 clones, 97% of which appear only once. The sample consisted of T cells isolated from PBMCs. Receptors were obtained from a human donor in good health.

This sequence joins TRBV27 and TRBJ1-2; 9 nucleotides line up with TRBD1. CDR1 is MNHEY and CDR2 is SMNVEV in the germline V gene (reference sequence). J lost 4 bases, V lost 2 bases, and 5 bases had no gene match. The CDR3 sequence is 15 residues long. The CDR3 here is CASSLVQGATYGYTF. The CDR3 DNA reads TGTGCCAGCAGTTTAGTACAGGGGGCAACCTATGGCTACACCTTC.

The V gene is TRBV5-1, the J gene TRBJ1-1; tentative D call: TRBD1 (5 bases). The V and J ends lost 1 base and 1 base respectively, with 11 bases between them. This CDR3 comprises 15 residues. Germline CDR1 SGHRS, CDR2 YFSETQ. CDR3 loop: CASSLQGPENTEAFF. The CDR3 bases are TGCGCCAGCAGCTTGCAGGGCCCCGAGAACACTGAAGCTTTCTTT.

V usage is TRBV18 and J usage is TRBJ1-1; D may be TRBD1 (5 bases). The CDR3 sequence is 14 residues long. V lost 8 bases and J lost 5, with 18 bases in between. CDR1 KGHSH and CDR2 LQKENI come from the germline V gene. The CDR3 protein is CASAGLRPVTEAFF. CDR3 nucleotide sequence: TGTGCCAGCGCAGGGCTTCGCCCGGTAACTGAAGCTTTCTTT.

The chain carries TRBV10-2 and TRBJ2-7, with 8 positions matching TRBD2. J lost 6 bases, V lost 1 base, and 8 bases had no gene match. The CDR3 spans 15 residues. CDR1 is WSHSY, CDR2 SAAADI, per germline. CDR3 region: CASSEYGGGKGEQYF. The CDR3 DNA is TGCGCCAGCAGTGAGTATGGCGGGGGGAAGGGCGAGCAGTACTTC.

This sequence joins TRBV7-2 and TRBJ2-5; TRBD2 matches at 15 bases. V was pared by 4 bases and J by 4 bases, with 1 base of the junction left unmatched. Germline CDR1 is SGHTA and CDR2 is FQGNSA. This CDR3 has 15 residues. The CDR3 here is CASSWTSGGAETQYF. CDR3 DNA sequence: TGTGCCAGCAGCTGGACTAGCGGGGGGGCAGAGACCCAGTACTTC. The variable domain in full, with the rest retrieved from reference TRBV7-2 and TRBJ2-5, is GAGVSQSPSNKVTEKGKDVELRCDPISGHTALYWYRQSLGQGLEFLIYFQGNSAPDKSGLPSDRFSAERTGGSVSTLTIQRTQQEDSAVYLCASSWTSGGAETQYFGPGTRLLVL.